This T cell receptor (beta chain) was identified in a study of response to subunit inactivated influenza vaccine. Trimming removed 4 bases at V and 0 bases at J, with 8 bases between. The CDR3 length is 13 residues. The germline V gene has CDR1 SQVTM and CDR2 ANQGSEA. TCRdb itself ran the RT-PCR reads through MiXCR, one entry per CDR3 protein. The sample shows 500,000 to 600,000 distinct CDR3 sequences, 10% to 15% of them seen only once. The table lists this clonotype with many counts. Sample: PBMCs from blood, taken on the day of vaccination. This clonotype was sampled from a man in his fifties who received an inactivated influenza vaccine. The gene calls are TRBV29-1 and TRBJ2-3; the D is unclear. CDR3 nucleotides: TGCAGCGTTGGTGGCAGAAGCACAGATACGCAGTATTTT. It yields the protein CSVGGRSTDTQYF.